This T cell receptor (beta chain) was sequenced during a study of lymphopenia after photon versus proton radiotherapy. This CDR3 contains 18 residues. The V and J ends lost 2 bases and 0 bases, in that order; junction bases with no gene match: 8. Germline lookup yields CDR1 MDHEN and CDR2 SYDVKM. About this clone: The antigen remains unidentified.

Whole-study findings and limits: Only patients who died were analyzed for survival; proton advantage is unproven.

Here immunoSEQ multiplex PCR was the method, and the copy in TCRdb shows in-frame clones only, minus some. The top ten clones hold around 9% of a sample with 20,000 to 25,000 clones, roughly 91% of them seen once. This specimen was peripheral blood, taken from a patient treated with proton-based radiotherapy. The V call is TRBV28, the J call TRBJ2-1; 9 bases match TRBD2. The clonotype originates from an older woman with pancreatic cancer. Some clones in this sample may be carry-over from other donors' samples. CDR3 nucleotide sequence: TGTGCCAGCAGTTTAGCACTAGCGGGTGGGAGCTCCTACAATGAGCAGTTCTTC. Translation: CASSLALAGGSSYNEQFF.